This TCR beta chain is from a study of Graves' ophthalmopathy and Graves' hyperthyroidism. Turning to the study itself: Peripheral blood collection took place at initial diagnosis, before any treatment.

This clonotype was seen at least ten times. The antigen is not known. CDR3 regions of TCR beta were amplified from RNA transcripts. HTBI-primed RT-PCR formed the first round, and a multiplex PCR formed the second. One entry per CDR3 protein, called by TCRdb with MiXCR from the multiplex PCR reads. The sample carries around 400,000 distinct CDR3 sequences, roughly 21% recorded once. Findings and limits, study-wide: Most expanded clonotypes from thyroid (those above 0.001 frequency) were also found in blood.

Exclusion applied to patients with other autoimmune diseases, uncontrolled infections, pregnancy or lactation. The authors diagnosed from clinical symptoms, serum thyroxine, TRAb, thyroid ultrasound and orbital computed tomography. This TCR was recovered from a woman younger than 30 with stable Graves' hyperthyroidism. Sequenced sample: peripheral blood.

CDR3 loop: CASSQGKFGGTNYGYTF. CDR3 sequence (DNA): TGCGCCAGCAGCCAAGGTAAATTTGGCGGAACAAACTATGGCTACACCTTC. The V gene is TRBV4-1, the J gene TRBJ1-2; D gene ambiguous. CDR1 and CDR2 (germline): MGHRA, YSYEKL. Trimming took off 1 base at V and 2 bases at J, with 17 bases between the two ends. The CDR3 contains 17 residues.